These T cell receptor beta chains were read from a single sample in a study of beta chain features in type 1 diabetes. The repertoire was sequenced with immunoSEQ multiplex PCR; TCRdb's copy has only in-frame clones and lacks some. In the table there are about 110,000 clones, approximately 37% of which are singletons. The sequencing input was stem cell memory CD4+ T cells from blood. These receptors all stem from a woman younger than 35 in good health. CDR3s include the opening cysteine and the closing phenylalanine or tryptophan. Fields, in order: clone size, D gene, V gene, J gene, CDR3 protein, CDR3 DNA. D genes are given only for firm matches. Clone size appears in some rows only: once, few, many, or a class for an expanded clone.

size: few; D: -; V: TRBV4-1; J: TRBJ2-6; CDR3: CASSQGISGANVLTF; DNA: TGCGCCAGCAGCCAAGGTATCTCTGGGGCCAACGTCCTGACTTTC
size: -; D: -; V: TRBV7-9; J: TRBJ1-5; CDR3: CASSPTGYQPQHF; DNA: TGTGCCAGCAGCCCAACGGGGTACCAGCCCCAGCATTTT
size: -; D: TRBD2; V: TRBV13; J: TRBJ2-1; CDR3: CASSLFIAGGSYNEQFF; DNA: TGTGCCAGCAGCTTATTTATAGCGGGGGGCTCCTACAATGAGCAGTTCTTC
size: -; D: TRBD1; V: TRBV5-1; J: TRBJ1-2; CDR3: CASSPAPTGGRYTF; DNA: TGCGCCAGCAGCCCGGCACCGACAGGGGGTCGCTACACCTTC
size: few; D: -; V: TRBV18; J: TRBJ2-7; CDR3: CASSPTGLYEQYF; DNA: TGTGCCAGCTCACCCACAGGGTTATACGAGCAGTACTTC
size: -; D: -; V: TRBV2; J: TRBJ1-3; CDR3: CASSREFGNTIYF; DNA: TGTGCCAGCAGTCGGGAGTTTGGAAACACCATATATTTT
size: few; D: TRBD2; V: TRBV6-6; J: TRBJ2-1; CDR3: CASSLSGRNNEQFF; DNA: TGTGCCAGCAGTCTAAGCGGGAGGAACAATGAGCAGTTCTTC
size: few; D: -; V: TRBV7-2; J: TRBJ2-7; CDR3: CASSPLYEQYF; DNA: TGTGCCAGCAGCCCCCTCTACGAGCAGTACTTC
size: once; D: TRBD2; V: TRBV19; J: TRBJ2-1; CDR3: CASTKTSGILYNEQFF; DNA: TGTGCCAGCACTAAGACTAGCGGGATACTATACAATGAGCAGTTCTTC
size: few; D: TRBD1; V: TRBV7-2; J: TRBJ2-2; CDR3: CASSLVPQGAITGELFF; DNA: TGTGCCAGCAGCTTAGTTCCCCAGGGGGCCATCACCGGGGAGCTGTTTTTT
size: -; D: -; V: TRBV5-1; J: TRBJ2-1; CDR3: CASSLLESSYNEQFF; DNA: TGCGCCAGCAGCTTATTAGAATCCTCCTACAATGAGCAGTTCTTC
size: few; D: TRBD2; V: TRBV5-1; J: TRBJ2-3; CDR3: CASRTGLAGRGDTQYF; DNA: TGCGCCAGCAGGACAGGACTAGCGGGACGGGGAGATACGCAGTATTTT
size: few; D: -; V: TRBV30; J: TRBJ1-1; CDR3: CAWSVLGPGGNTEAFF; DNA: TGTGCCTGGAGTGTACTGGGGCCGGGTGGGAACACTGAAGCTTTCTTT
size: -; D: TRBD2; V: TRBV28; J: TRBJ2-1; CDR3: CASRPHSGASGSIYNEQFF; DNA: TGTGCCAGCAGACCTCATTCCGGGGCTAGCGGGTCCATTTACAATGAGCAGTTCTTC
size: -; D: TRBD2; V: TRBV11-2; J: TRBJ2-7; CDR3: CASRNPGLASYEQYF; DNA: TGTGCCAGCAGGAACCCTGGACTAGCGAGCTACGAGCAGTACTTC
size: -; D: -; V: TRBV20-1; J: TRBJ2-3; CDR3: CSATLGDTQYF; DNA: TGCAGTGCAACTCTCGGGGATACGCAGTATTTT
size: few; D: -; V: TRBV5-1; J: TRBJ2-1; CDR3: CASSSAGGVNNEQFF; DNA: TGCGCCAGCAGCAGTGCCGGCGGGGTGAACAATGAGCAGTTCTTC
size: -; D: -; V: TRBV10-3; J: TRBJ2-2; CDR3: CAIRGPGTGELFF; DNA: TGTGCCATCAGGGGCCCGGGGACCGGGGAGCTGTTTTTT
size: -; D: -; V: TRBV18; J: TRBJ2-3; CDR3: CASSPLSTDTQYF; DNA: TGTGCCAGCTCACCCCTGAGCACAGATACGCAGTATTTT
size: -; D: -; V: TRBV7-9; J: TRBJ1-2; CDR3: CASSLVDRPRGGYTF; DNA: TGTGCCAGCAGCTTAGTGGACCGACCCAGGGGTGGCTACACCTTC
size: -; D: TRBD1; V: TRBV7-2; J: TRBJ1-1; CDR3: CASTTGMNTEAFF; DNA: TGTGCCAGCACGACAGGGATGAACACTGAAGCTTTCTTT
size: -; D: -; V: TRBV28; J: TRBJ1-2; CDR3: CASSQTVNYGYTF; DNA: TGTGCCAGCAGTCAGACAGTTAACTATGGCTACACCTTC